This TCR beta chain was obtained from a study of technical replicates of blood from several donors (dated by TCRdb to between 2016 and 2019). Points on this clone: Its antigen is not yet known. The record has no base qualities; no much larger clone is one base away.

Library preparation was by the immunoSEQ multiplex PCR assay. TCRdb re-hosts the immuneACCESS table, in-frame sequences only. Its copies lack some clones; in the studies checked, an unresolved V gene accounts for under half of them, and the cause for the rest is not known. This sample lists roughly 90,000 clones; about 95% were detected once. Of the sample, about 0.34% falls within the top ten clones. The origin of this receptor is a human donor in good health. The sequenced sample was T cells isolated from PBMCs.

The CDR3 in this case is CASSIIQVNTGELFF. The DNA sequence is TGTGCCAGTAGTATCATACAGGTTAACACCGGGGAGCTGTTTTTT. The V and J genes are TRBV19 and TRBJ2-2; tentative D gene TRBD1, with 5 bases matching. The germline V gene (reference sequence) gives CDR1 as LNHDA and CDR2 as SQIVND. V is cut by 3 bases and J by 2 bases, and the space between the germline ends is 10 bases. The CDR3 contains 15 residues, cysteine and phenylalanine counted. Of all the DNA, just the CDR3 is kept, 45 bases in frame from base 1.